This T cell receptor (beta chain) was identified during a study of T cells in women clearing cervical HPV infection. In the study overall: Blood came at first lesion visit for cases, post-clearance for controls. General observations from the study: Unknown T-cell numbers per sample may underlie the richness differences.

TCRdb's table, derived via immunoSEQ multiplex PCR, lists solely in-frame clones and lacks some. The repertoire table contains about 22,000 clones. All donors had a single incident cervical HPV16 infection, not prevalent. Comments on this clone: As yet, its antigen is unknown. The CDR3 end is not reached by the read, which stops 3 residues before it; the germline J gene fills it in.

The CDR3 has 15 residues. Germline V gene sequence: CDR1 SGHVS, CDR2 FQNEAQ. The ends were cut back, 5 bases at V and 7 bases at J, with 17 bases in the middle. Sample: blood buffy coat. The chain uses TRBV7-8 and TRBJ1-4; no reliable D call. The receptor's source is a woman between 18 and 69 years old with a cervical HPV16 infection that either progressed to CIN3+ or cleared (not recorded which). CDR3 residues: CASSPGWVEGEKLFF. CDR3 bases read: TGTGCCAGCAGCCCGGGGTGGGTGGAGGGTGAAAAA.